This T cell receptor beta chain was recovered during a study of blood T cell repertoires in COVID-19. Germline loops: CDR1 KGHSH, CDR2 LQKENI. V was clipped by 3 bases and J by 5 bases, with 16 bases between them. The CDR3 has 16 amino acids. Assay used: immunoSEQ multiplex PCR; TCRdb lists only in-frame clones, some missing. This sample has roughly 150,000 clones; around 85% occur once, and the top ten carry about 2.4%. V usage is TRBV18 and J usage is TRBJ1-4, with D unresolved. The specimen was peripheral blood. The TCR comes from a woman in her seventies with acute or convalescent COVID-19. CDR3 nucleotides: TGTGCCAGCTCACCGCTACATGGGCAGCCGAATGAAAAACTGTTTTTT. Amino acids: CASSPLHGQPNEKLFF.